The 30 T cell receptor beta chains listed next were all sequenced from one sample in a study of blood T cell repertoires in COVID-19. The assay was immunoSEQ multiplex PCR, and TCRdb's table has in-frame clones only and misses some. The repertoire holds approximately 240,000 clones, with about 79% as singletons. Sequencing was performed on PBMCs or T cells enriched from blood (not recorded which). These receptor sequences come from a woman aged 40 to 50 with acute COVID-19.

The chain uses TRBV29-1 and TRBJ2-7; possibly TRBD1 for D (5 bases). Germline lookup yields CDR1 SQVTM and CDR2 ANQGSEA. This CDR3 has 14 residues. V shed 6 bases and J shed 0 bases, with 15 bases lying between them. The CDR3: CSVVKMTDSYEQYF. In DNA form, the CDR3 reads TGCAGCGTAGTCAAAATGACAGACTCCTACGAGCAGTACTTC.

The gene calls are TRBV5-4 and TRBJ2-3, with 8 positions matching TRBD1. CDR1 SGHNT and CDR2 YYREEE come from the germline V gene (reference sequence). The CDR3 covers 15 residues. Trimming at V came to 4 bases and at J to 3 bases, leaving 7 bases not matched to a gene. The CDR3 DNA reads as TGTGCCAGCAGCCAGGACAGGGAGAATACAGATACGCAGTATTTT. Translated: CASSQDRENTDTQYF.

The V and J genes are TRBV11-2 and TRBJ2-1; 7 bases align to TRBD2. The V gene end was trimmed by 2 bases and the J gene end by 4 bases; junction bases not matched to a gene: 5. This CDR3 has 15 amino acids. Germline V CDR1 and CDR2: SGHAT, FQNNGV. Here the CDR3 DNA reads TGTGCCAGCAGCTTATTGGAGGGAGGGTACAATGAGCAGTTCTTC. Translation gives CASSLLEGGYNEQFF.

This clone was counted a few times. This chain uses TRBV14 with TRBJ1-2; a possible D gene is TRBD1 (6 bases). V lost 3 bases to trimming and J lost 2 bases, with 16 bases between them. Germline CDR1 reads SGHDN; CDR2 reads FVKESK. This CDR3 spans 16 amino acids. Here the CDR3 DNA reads TGTGCCAGCAGCCACGCCAAAGACAGGACCAACTATGGCTACACCTTC. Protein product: CASSHAKDRTNYGYTF.

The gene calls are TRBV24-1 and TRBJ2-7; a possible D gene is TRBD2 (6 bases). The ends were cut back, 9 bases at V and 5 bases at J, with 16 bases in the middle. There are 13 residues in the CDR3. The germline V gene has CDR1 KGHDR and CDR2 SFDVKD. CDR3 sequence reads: CATGFPGGDEQYF. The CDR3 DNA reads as TGTGCCACCGGATTCCCCGGAGGGGACGAGCAGTACTTC.

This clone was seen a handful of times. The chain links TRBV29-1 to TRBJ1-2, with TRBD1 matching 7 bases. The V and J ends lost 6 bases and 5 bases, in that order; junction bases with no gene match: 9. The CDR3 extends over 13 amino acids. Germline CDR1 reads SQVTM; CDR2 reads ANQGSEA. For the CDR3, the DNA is TGCAGCGTCGCGACAGGGATGGGGTATGGCTACACCTTC. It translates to CSVATGMGYGYTF.

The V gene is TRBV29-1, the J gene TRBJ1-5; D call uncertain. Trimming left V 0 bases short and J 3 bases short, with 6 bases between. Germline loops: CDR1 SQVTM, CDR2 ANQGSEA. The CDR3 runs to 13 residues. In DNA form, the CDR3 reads TGCAGCGTTGAAGACGGAGACAATCAGCCCCAGCATTTT. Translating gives CSVEDGDNQPQHF.

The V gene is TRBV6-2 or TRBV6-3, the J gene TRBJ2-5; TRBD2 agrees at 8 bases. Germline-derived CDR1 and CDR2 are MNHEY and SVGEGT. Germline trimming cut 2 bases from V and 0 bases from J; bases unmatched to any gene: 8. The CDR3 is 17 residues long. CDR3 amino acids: CASSYHGGGSYQETQYF. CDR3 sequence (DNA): TGTGCCAGCAGTTACCACGGCGGGGGGTCGTACCAAGAGACCCAGTACTTC.

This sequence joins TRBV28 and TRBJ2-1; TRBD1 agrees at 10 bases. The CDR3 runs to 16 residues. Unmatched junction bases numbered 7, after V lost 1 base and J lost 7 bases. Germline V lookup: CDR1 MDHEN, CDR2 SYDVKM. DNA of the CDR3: TGTGCCAGCAGTTTATCGGGGACAGGGGTCGAGAATGAGCAGTTCTTC. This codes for CASSLSGTGVENEQFF.

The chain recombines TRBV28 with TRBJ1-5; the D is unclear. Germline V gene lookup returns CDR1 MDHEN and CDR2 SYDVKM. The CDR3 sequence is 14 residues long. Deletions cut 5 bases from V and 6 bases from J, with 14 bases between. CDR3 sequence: CASSSPGLGQPQHF. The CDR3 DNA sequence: TGTGCCAGCAGTAGCCCGGGATTAGGTCAGCCCCAGCATTTT.

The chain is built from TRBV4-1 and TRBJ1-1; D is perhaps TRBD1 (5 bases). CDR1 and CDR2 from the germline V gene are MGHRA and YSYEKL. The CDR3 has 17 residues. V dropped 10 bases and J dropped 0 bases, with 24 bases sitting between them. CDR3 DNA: TGCGCCACCCCTCGCATACTTTTAGGGGCGATGAACACTGAAGCTTTCTTT. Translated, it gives CATPRILLGAMNTEAFF.

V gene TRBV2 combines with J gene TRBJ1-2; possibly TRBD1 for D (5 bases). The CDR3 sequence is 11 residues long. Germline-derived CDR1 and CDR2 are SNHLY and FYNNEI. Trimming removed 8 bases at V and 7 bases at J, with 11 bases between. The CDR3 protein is CASGNRGGYTF. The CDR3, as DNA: TGTGCCAGCGGTAATAGGGGTGGCTACACCTTC.

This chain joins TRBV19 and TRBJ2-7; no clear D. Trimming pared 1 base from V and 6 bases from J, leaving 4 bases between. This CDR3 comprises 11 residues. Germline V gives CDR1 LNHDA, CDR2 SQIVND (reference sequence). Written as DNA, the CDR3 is TGTGCCAGTAGTATAGGGGCCGAGCAGTACTTC. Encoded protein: CASSIGAEQYF. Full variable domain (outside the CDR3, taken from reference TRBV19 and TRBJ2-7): DGGITQSPKYLFRKEGQNVTLSCEQNLNHDAMYWYRQDPGQGLRLIYYSQIVNDFQKGDIAEGYSVSREKKESFPLTVTSAQKNPTAFYLCASSIGAEQYFGPGTRLTVT.

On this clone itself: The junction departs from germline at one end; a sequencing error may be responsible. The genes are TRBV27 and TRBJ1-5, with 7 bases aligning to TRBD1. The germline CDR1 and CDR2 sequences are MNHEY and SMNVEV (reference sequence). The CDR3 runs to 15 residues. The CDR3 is CASSSRQGDTQAQHF. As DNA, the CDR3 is TGTGCCAGCAGTTCTAGACAGGGCGATACTCAGGCCCAGCATTTT.

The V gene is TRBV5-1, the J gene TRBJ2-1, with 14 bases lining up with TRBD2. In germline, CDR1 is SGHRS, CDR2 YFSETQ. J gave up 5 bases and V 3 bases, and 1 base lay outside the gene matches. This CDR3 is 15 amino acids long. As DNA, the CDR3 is TGCGCCAGCAGCTCGGGACTAGCGGGGGACAATGAGCAGTTCTTC. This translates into CASSSGLAGDNEQFF.

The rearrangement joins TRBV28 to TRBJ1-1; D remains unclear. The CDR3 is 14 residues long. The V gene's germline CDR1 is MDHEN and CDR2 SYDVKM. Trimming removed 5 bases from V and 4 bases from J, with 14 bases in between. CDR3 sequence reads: CASSPISPRTEAFF. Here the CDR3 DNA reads TGTGCCAGCAGTCCTATTAGTCCCCGCACTGAAGCTTTCTTT.

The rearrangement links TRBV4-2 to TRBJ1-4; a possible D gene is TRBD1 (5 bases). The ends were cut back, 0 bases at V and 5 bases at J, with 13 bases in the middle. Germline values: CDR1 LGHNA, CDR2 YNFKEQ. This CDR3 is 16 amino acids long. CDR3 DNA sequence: TGTGCCAGCAGCCAAGATCGCGACAGTAAAAATGAAAAACTGTTTTTT. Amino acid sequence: CASSQDRDSKNEKLFF.

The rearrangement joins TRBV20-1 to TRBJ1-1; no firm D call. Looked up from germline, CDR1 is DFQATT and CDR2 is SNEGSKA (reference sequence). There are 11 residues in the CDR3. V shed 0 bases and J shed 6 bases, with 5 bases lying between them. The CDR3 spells CSARDLPEAFF. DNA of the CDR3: TGCAGTGCTAGAGATCTCCCTGAAGCTTTCTTT.

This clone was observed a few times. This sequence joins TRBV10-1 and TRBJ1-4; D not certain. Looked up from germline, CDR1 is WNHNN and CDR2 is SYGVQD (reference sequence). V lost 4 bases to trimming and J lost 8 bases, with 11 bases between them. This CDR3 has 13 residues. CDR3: CASSAQVGEKLFF. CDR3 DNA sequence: TGCGCCAGCAGTGCGCAGGTCGGCGAAAAACTGTTTTTT.

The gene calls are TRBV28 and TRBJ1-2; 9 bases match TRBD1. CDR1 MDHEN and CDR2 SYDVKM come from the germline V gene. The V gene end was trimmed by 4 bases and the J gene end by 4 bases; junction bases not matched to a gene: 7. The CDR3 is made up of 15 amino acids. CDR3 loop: CASSSLGTGIYGYTF. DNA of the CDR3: TGTGCCAGCAGTTCACTGGGGACAGGGATCTATGGCTACACCTTC.

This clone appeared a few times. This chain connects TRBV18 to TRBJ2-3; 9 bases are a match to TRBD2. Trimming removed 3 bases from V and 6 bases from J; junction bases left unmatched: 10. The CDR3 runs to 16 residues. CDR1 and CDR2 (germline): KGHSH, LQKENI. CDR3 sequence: CASSPVAGGLPDTQYF. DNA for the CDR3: TGTGCCAGCTCACCTGTCGCGGGGGGGCTGCCGGATACGCAGTATTTT.

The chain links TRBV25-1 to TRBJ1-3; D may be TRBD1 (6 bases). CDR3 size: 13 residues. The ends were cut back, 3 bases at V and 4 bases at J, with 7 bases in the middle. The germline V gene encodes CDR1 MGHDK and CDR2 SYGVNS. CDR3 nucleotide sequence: TGTGCCAGCAGTGAGGGACACGGAAACACCATATATTTT. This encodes CASSEGHGNTIYF.

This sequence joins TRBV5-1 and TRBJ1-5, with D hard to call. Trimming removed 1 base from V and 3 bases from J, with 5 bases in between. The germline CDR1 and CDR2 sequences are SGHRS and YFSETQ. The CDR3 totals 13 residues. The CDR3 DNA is TGCGCCAGCAGCTTGAGCACCAATCAGCCCCAGCATTTT. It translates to CASSLSTNQPQHF.

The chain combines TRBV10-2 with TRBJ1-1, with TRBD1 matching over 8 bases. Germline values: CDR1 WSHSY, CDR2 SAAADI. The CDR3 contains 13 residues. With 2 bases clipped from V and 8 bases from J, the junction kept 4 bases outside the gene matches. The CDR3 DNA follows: TGCGCCAGCAGTGAGGGGACAGGCCTAGAAGCTTTCTTT. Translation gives CASSEGTGLEAFF.

CDR3 nucleotides: TGTGCCAGCAGCTTAAGGAGGGCGGAGGGGACTGAAGCTTTCTTT. Encoded protein: CASSLRRAEGTEAFF. J is TRBJ1-1 and V is TRBV11-2; D perhaps matches TRBD1 (5 bases). The CDR3 runs to 15 residues. Germline values: CDR1 SGHAT, CDR2 FQNNGV. The V end lost 2 bases, the J end lost 5 bases, and 15 bases lay between the germline ends. Full variable domain (remainder filled in from reference TRBV11-2 and TRBJ1-1): EAGVAQSPRYKIIEKRQSVAFWCNPISGHATLYWYQQILGQGPKLLIQFQNNGVVDDSQLPKDRFSAERLKGVDSTLKIQPAKLEDSAVYLCASSLRRAEGTEAFFGQGTRLTVV.

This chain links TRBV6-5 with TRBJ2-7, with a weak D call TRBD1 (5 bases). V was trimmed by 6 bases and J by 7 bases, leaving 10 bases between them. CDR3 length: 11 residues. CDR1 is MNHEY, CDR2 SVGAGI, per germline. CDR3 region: CASRTTEEQYF. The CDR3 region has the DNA TGTGCCAGCAGGACGACAGAGGAGCAGTACTTC.

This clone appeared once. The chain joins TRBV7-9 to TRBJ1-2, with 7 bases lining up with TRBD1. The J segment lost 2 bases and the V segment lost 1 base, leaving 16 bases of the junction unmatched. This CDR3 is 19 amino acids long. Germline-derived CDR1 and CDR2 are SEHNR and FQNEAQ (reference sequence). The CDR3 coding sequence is TGTGCCAGCAGCTTAGGCGTACGGGACAGCGCTTTTGGAAACTATGGCTACACCTTC. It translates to CASSLGVRDSAFGNYGYTF.

CDR3 protein: CASSIYRGSFHQPQHF. CDR3 DNA: TGTGCCAGCAGTATCTACAGGGGCTCCTTCCATCAGCCCCAGCATTTT. The chain uses TRBV28 and TRBJ1-5; 7 positions agree with TRBD1. The germline CDR1 and CDR2 sequences are MDHEN and SYDVKM. The CDR3 is made up of 16 amino acids. Unmatched junction bases numbered 12, after V lost 5 bases and J lost 5 bases.

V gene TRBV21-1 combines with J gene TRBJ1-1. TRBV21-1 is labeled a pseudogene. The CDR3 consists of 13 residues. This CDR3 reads CASSKAGGTEAFF. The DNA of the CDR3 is TGTGCCAGCAGCAAAGCAGGAGGTACTGAAGCTTTCTTT.

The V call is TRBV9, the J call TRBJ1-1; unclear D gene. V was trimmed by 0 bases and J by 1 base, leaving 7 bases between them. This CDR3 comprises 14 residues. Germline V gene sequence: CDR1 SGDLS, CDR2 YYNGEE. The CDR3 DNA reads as TGTGCCAGCAGCGTAGATAACTGGAACACTGAAGCTTTCTTT. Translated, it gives CASSVDNWNTEAFF.